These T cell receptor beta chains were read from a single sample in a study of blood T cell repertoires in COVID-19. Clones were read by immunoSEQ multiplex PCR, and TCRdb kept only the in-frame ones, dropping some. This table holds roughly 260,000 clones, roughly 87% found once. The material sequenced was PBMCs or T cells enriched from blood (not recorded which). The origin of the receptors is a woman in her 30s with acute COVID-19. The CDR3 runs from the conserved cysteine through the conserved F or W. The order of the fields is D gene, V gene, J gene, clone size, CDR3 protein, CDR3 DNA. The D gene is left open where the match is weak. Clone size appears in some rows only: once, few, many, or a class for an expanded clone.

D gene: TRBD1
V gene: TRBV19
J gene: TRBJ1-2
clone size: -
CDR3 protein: CASTTRDRGLYYGYTF
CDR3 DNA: TGTGCCAGTACCACCCGGGACAGGGGGCTGTACTATGGCTACACCTTC

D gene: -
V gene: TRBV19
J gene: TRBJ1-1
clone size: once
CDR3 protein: CASSSTSTGTEAFF
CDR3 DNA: TGTGCCAGTAGTTCGACTTCTACGGGGACTGAAGCTTTCTTT

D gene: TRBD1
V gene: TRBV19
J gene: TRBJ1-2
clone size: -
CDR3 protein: CASNPLRQGTNYGYTF
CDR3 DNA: TGTGCCAGTAATCCCCTCCGACAGGGGACTAACTATGGCTACACCTTC

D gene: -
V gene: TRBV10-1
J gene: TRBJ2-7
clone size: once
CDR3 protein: CASLARDKVYEQYF
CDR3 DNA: TGCGCCAGCCTTGCCCGGGACAAAGTCTACGAGCAGTACTTC

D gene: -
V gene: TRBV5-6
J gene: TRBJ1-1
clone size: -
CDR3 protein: CASSSKPGHRMNTEAFF
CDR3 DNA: TGTGCCAGCAGCTCAAAGCCGGGACATCGAATGAACACTGAAGCTTTCTTT

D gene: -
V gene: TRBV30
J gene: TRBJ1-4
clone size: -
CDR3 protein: CAWTGALGEKLFF
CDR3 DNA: TGTGCCTGGACAGGGGCCCTCGGTGAAAAACTGTTTTTT

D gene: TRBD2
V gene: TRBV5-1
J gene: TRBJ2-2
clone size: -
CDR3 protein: CASRTSDMSTGELFF
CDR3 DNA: TGCGCCAGCAGGACTAGCGATATGAGCACCGGGGAGCTGTTTTTT

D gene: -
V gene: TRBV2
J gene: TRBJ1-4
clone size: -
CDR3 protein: CASSKRGLRNEKLFF
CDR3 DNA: TGTGCCAGCAGCAAAAGGGGACTGAGAAATGAAAAACTGTTTTTT

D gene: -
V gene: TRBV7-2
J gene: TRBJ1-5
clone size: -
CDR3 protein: CASSVGVNQPQHF
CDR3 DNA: TGTGCCAGCAGCGTCGGGGTCAATCAGCCCCAGCATTTT

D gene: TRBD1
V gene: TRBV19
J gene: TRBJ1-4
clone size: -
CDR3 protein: CASSSRTGAAVELFF
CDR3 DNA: TGTGCCAGTAGTAGTCGGACAGGAGCGGCCGTGGAACTGTTTTTT

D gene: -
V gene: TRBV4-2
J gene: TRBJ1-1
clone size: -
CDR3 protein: CASSQDDRQNTEAFF
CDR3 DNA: TGTGCCAGCAGCCAAGATGACAGACAGAACACTGAAGCTTTCTTT

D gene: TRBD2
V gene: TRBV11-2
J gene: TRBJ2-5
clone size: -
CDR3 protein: CASSYRAGVQETQYF
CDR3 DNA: TGTGCCAGCAGCTACCGAGCGGGGGTCCAAGAGACCCAGTACTTC

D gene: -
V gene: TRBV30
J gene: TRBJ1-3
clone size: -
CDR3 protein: CAWDSLSGNTIYF
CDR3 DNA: TGTGCCTGGGACAGTCTATCTGGAAACACCATATATTTT

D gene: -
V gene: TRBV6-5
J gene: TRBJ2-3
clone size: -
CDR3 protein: CASSRTRADTQYF
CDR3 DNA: TGTGCCAGCAGCAGAACGAGGGCAGATACGCAGTATTTT

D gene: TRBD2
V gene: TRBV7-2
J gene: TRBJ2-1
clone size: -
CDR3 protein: CASSLAGGYNEQFF
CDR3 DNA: TGTGCCAGCAGCTTAGCGGGGGGGTACAATGAGCAGTTCTTC

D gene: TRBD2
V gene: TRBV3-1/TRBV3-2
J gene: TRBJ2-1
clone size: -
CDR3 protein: CASSPLGEGGGKYNEQFF
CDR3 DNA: TGTGCCAGCAGCCCCCTCGGTGAGGGCGGGGGAAAATACAATGAGCAGTTCTTC

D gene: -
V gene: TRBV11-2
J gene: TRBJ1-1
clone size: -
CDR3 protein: CASSRQLLNTEAFF
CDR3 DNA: TGTGCCAGCAGCCGACAACTCCTAAACACTGAAGCTTTCTTT

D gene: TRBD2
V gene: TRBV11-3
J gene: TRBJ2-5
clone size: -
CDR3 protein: CASSPGTSGGKETQYF
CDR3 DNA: TGTGCCAGCAGCCCTGGGACTAGCGGGGGAAAAGAGACCCAGTACTTC

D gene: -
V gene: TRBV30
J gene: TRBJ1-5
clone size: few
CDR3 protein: CAWSVGTRQPQHF
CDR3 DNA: TGTGCCTGGAGTGTCGGGACAAGGCAGCCCCAGCATTTT

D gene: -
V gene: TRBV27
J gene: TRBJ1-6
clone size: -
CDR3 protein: CASSLIQGANSPLHF
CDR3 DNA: TGTGCCAGCAGTTTAATTCAGGGTGCAAATTCACCCCTCCACTTT

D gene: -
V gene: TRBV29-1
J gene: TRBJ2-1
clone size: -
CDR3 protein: CSVEQRGGRKYNEQFF
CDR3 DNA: TGCAGCGTTGAACAACGTGGGGGCAGGAAGTACAATGAGCAGTTCTTC

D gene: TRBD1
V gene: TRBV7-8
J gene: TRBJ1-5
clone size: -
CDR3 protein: CASSVNRGDQPQHF
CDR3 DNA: TGTGCCAGCAGCGTCAACAGGGGGGATCAGCCCCAGCATTTT

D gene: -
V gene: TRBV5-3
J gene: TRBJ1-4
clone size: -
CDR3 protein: CARSLRETGLNEKLFF
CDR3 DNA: TGTGCCAGAAGCTTGCGGGAGACGGGATTAAATGAAAAACTGTTTTTT

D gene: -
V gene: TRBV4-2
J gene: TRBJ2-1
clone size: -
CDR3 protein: CASSQDPDSTYNEQFF
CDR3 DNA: TGTGCCAGCAGCCAAGATCCGGACAGCACCTACAATGAGCAGTTCTTC

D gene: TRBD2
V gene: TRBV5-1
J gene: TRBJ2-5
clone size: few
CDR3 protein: CASSREGGGDQYF
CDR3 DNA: TGCGCCAGCAGCCGGGAGGGAGGAGGAGACCAGTACTTC

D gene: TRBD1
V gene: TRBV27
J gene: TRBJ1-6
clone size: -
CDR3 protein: CASSLSPQDRGDYNSPLHF
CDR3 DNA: TGTGCCAGCAGTTTATCTCCCCAGGACAGGGGCGACTATAATTCACCCCTCCACTTT